Presented here are 32 T cell receptor beta chains from one specimen sequenced in a study of blood T cells in healthy people across ages. Sample-barcoded 5' priming and a J-beta primer mix drove a second PCR of about 6 to 12 cycles. TCRdb recomputed calls from the 5' RACE reads with MiXCR, one row per CDR3 protein. The table includes 630,000 or so distinct CDR3 sequences, about 30% detected once. Input material: blood. Receptor source: a woman aged 80 or older in good health.

Many counts were recorded for this clonotype. The chain recombines TRBV20-1 with TRBJ2-1; 8 nucleotides agree with TRBD1. Germline loops: CDR1 DFQATT, CDR2 SNEGSKA (reference sequence). The CDR3 is 14 amino acids. With 4 bases clipped from V and 3 bases from J, the junction kept 5 bases outside the gene matches. The CDR3 DNA reads TGCAGTGCTACAGGGGGCGGCGGCTACAATGAGCAGTTCTTC. As protein: CSATGGGGYNEQFF.

This clonotype was detected a few times. V usage is TRBV3-1 and J usage is TRBJ1-1; perhaps TRBD1 as D (5 bases). V shed 2 bases and J shed 9 bases, with 10 bases lying between them. CDR3 length: 12 amino acids. The germline gives CDR1 LGHDT, CDR2 YNNKEL (reference sequence). The CDR3 here is CASSQRGNQAFF. In DNA, the CDR3 is TGTGCCAGCAGCCAAAGGGGAAATCAAGCTTTCTTT.

This clonotype was counted ten times or more. The rearrangement joins TRBV5-1 to TRBJ2-3, with 10 positions matching TRBD2. Trimming cost V 0 bases and J 4 bases; bases outside gene matches: 5. The CDR3 runs to 16 residues. The germline gives CDR1 SGHRS, CDR2 YFSETQ. The CDR3 sequence is CASSLVSAGGPDTQYF. CDR3 in DNA: TGCGCCAGCAGCTTGGTCTCAGCGGGGGGGCCAGATACGCAGTATTTT.

This clonotype was seen many times. At one of its ends the junction is not consistent with the germline gene, which may arise from a read error. This chain links TRBV4-1 with TRBJ2-3; no clear D. The CDR3 has 14 amino acids. The germline V gene has CDR1 MGHRA and CDR2 YSYEKL. The DNA for the CDR3 is TGTGCCAGCAGCCAAGTAACCTCCACAGATACGCAGTATTTT. This codes for CASSQVTSTDTQYF.

Worth noting for this clonotype: This clone may be a read error of a much larger clone one base away. This chain links TRBV11-2 with TRBJ2-1, with no clear D. The J call is in doubt because the DNA end fits TRBJ2-7 better. The germline V gene has CDR1 SGHAT and CDR2 FQNNGV. CDR3 length equals 16 residues. The CDR3 reads CASSLALLSSYNEQYF. The CDR3 nucleotides read TGTGCCAGCAGCTTAGCCCTATTAAGCTCCTACAATGAGCAGTACTTC.

This clonotype showed up many times. The V call is TRBV2, the J call TRBJ2-7, with 9 bases fitting TRBD1. V shed 6 bases, J shed 5 bases, and the junction held 11 bases outside the gene matches. The germline V gene has CDR1 SNHLY and CDR2 FYNNEI. This CDR3 contains 15 residues. The CDR3 loop reads CASSLSGTGSDEQYF. The CDR3 DNA reads TGTGCCAGCAGCCTTTCCGGGACAGGGAGCGACGAGCAGTACTTC.

This clonotype was seen ten or more times. The genes are TRBV10-3 and TRBJ2-2; perhaps D is TRBD1 or TRBD2 (5 bases each). Germline values: CDR1 ENHRY, CDR2 SYGVKD. There are 16 residues in the CDR3. V lost 5 bases and J lost 0, with 13 bases in between. CDR3 region: CAISLRGPSNTGELFF. The CDR3 DNA sequence: TGTGCCATCAGTCTCCGGGGACCTTCGAACACCGGGGAGCTGTTTTTT.

Only one count was recorded for this clonotype. This sequence joins TRBV2 and TRBJ1-4, with 10 bases fitting TRBD1. The CDR3 loop spans 17 amino acids. V gave up 6 bases and J gave up 0 bases; unmatched junction bases: 7. The germline V gene has CDR1 SNHLY and CDR2 FYNNEI. The chain's CDR3 is CASSRDRGFPTNEKLFF. DNA for the CDR3: TGTGCCAGCAGCCGGGACAGGGGCTTTCCAACTAATGAAAAACTGTTTTTT.

This clonotype was seen repeatedly, ten times or more. The V call is TRBV25-1, the J call TRBJ2-3, with TRBD2 as a possible D gene (7 bases). This CDR3 comprises 15 residues. Germline loops: CDR1 MGHDK, CDR2 SYGVNS. Trimming removed 2 bases from V and 3 bases from J, with 12 bases in between. The CDR3, as DNA: TGTGCCAGCAGTGAAATCCGGGGGGCAACAGATACGCAGTATTTT. Encoded protein: CASSEIRGATDTQYF.

This clonotype was observed at least ten times. The chain employs TRBV11-1 and TRBJ2-5; D is undetermined. Germline CDR1 and CDR2: SGHAT and FQDESV (reference sequence). The CDR3 is 14 residues long. V was pared by 4 bases and J by 4 bases, with 13 bases between. In DNA, the CDR3 is TGTGCCAGCAGCTATCAAGAGGAGAGAGAGACCCAGTACTTC. It translates to CASSYQEERETQYF.

There are many counts of this clonotype. The gene calls are TRBV5-1 and TRBJ2-1; TRBD2 agrees at 11 bases. CDR1 SGHRS and CDR2 YFSETQ come from the germline V gene. This CDR3 has 17 amino acids. Trimming took 3 bases from V and 8 from J; bases not matched to a gene: 13. The CDR3 protein is CASSSGIAGGPLDEQFF. In DNA form, the CDR3 reads TGCGCCAGCAGCTCGGGTATAGCGGGGGGGCCCCTCGATGAGCAGTTCTTC.

This clonotype occurred a few times. V gene TRBV20-1 combines with J gene TRBJ1-2; TRBD1 matches at 11 bases. The J segment lost 5 bases and the V segment lost 4 bases, leaving 3 bases of the junction unmatched. The CDR3 contains 13 residues. Germline CDR1 reads DFQATT; CDR2 reads SNEGSKA (reference sequence). The CDR3 DNA follows: TGCAGTGCTAAAGGACAGGGGGCTTATGGCTACACCTTC. It encodes CSAKGQGAYGYTF.

The chain couples TRBV4-2 to TRBJ1-6; the D gene is possibly TRBD1 (5 bases). V lost 0 bases to trimming and J lost 10 bases, with 13 bases between them. Germline CDR1 LGHNA, CDR2 YNFKEQ. The CDR3 runs 15 residues. CDR3 sequence reads: CASSQDLGANSPLHF. CDR3 nucleotides: TGTGCCAGCAGCCAAGATCTTGGGGCAAACTCACCCCTCCACTTT.

This clonotype showed up many times. This rearrangement joins TRBV7-2 to TRBJ2-5; D is unresolved. Trimming pared 4 bases from V and 4 bases from J, leaving 16 bases between. Germline values: CDR1 SGHTA, CDR2 FQGNSA. The CDR3 has 15 residues. For the CDR3, the DNA is TGTGCCAGCAGCTACGCGCCGACATTGGCAGAGACCCAGTACTTC. Translated, it gives CASSYAPTLAETQYF.

This clonotype has ten or more counts. The chain joins TRBV5-1 to TRBJ2-1, with 9 positions matching TRBD2. This CDR3 comprises 17 residues. V dropped 1 base and J dropped 8; count of bases not matched to a gene: 13. Germline CDR1 and CDR2: SGHRS and YFSETQ. Here the CDR3 DNA reads TGCGCCAGCAGCTTGACAGTCAGCGGGGGGACCATGGATGAGCAGTTCTTC. Translated, it gives CASSLTVSGGTMDEQFF.

This clonotype was counted only a few times. The genes are TRBV5-1 and TRBJ2-2; no clear D gene. Looked up from germline, CDR1 is SGHRS and CDR2 is YFSETQ. The V and J ends lost 0 bases and 1 base respectively, with 7 bases between them. This CDR3 has 15 residues. The DNA for the CDR3 is TGCGCCAGCAGCTTGGATCCAGGGAACACCGGGGAGCTGTTTTTT. It codes for CASSLDPGNTGELFF. Complete variable domain (other parts from reference TRBV5-1 and TRBJ2-2): KAGVTQTPRYLIKTRGQQVTLSCSPISGHRSVSWYQQTPGQGLQFLFEYFSETQRNKGNFPGRFSGRQFSNSRSEMNVSTLELGDSALYLCASSLDPGNTGELFFGEGSRLTVL.

This clonotype was detected ten times or more. The V and J genes are TRBV29-1 and TRBJ1-1; perhaps TRBD1 as D (6 bases). The CDR3 is 13 residues long. Germline V CDR1 and CDR2: SQVTM, ANQGSEA. Deletions cut 7 bases from V and 0 bases from J, with 12 bases between. The CDR3 DNA follows: TGCAGCGAGGCCAGGGGCCTGAACACTGAAGCTTTCTTT. It translates to CSEARGLNTEAFF.

This chain uses TRBV28 with TRBJ1-1; weak D call: TRBD1 (6 bases). The CDR3 extends over 12 amino acids. The V end was cut by 6 bases, the J end by 12 bases, with 17 bases between. Germline loops: CDR1 MDHEN, CDR2 SYDVKM. CDR3 bases: TGTGCCAGCAGGGCCTTGGGGGCGCGAACTTTCTTT. Translating gives CASRALGARTFF.

The chain combines TRBV7-9 with TRBJ2-7; the D gene is possibly TRBD2 (5 bases). CDR3 length: 14 residues. Germline V gene sequence: CDR1 SEHNR, CDR2 FQNEAQ (reference sequence). Trimming pared 5 bases from V and 7 bases from J, leaving 18 bases between. DNA of the CDR3: TGTGCCAGCAGCCCTCGTGGGAGCAGAAATGAGCAGTACTTC. Translation gives CASSPRGSRNEQYF.

This clonotype was recorded a few times. The chain couples TRBV6-6 to TRBJ1-5; no clear D. The germline V and J ends were trimmed by 10 bases and 8 bases, with 9 bases remaining between them. The CDR3 runs to 10 residues. CDR1 and CDR2 (germline): MNHNY, SVGAGI (reference sequence). The CDR3, as DNA: TGTGCCACCGGCCTAGAGCCCCAGCATTTT. Translation: CATGLEPQHF.

The chain is built from TRBV2 and TRBJ2-7; D uncertain. The CDR3 has 10 amino acids. Germline CDR1 SNHLY, CDR2 FYNNEI. Trimming stripped 3 bases from V and 9 bases from J, with 6 bases between. The CDR3 DNA sequence: TGTGCCAGCAGTGATGGGTCGCAGTACTTC. Amino acid sequence: CASSDGSQYF.

In its sample, this clonotype was seen many times. V gene TRBV7-2 combines with J gene TRBJ2-7; no reliable D call. Germline assignment: CDR1 SGHTA and CDR2 FQGNSA. The CDR3 length is 11 residues. The ends were cut back, 5 bases at V and 2 bases at J, with 4 bases in the middle. CDR3 protein: CASSATYEQYF. The CDR3 DNA reads TGTGCCAGCAGCGCGACCTACGAGCAGTACTTC.

This clonotype has just a few counts. Just one base apart from a much larger clone, this may be a read error. The genes are TRBV5-1 and TRBJ2-7; TRBD2 aligns across 10 bases. Per the germline V gene, CDR1 is SGHRS and CDR2 is YFSETQ. The CDR3 has 14 amino acids. V dropped 6 bases and J dropped 4; count of bases not matched to a gene: 7. The CDR3 is CASKPELAGYEQYF. Here the CDR3 DNA reads TGCGCCAGCAAACCGGAACTAGCGGGGTACGAGCAGTACTTC.

This chain uses TRBV18 with TRBJ2-4, with 8 positions matching TRBD2. This CDR3 spans 14 amino acids. CDR1 KGHSH and CDR2 LQKENI come from the germline V gene. With V trimmed by 6 bases and J by 4 bases, 5 bases remained unmatched. CDR3 in DNA: TGTGCCAGCTCGGCGGGGGGCCGTAAAAACATTCAGTACTTC. This gives the protein CASSAGGRKNIQYF. Together with reference TRBV18 and TRBJ2-4, the CDR3 gives the full variable domain: NAGVMQNPRHLVRRRGQEARLRCSPMKGHSHVYWYRQLPEEGLKFMVYLQKENIIDESGMPKERFSAEFPKEGPSILRIQQVVRGDSAAYFCASSAGGRKNIQYFGAGTRLSVL.

This clonotype was found many times. The chain uses TRBV5-1 and TRBJ2-7, with 11 bases that match TRBD2. Germline V gene sequence: CDR1 SGHRS, CDR2 YFSETQ. J lost 3 bases, V lost 3 bases, and 5 bases had no gene match. This CDR3 region has 15 residues. The CDR3 bases are TGCGCCAGCAGCTCGACTAGCGGGGTACTCTACGAGCAGTACTTC. Amino acid sequence: CASSSTSGVLYEQYF.

This clonotype was counted at least ten times. This sequence joins TRBV11-2 and TRBJ2-5; a weak D match, TRBD2 (5 bases). Germline CDR1 reads SGHAT; CDR2 reads FQNNGV. There are 15 residues in the CDR3. V was trimmed by 1 base and J by 5 bases, leaving 14 bases between them. The CDR3 region is CASSLAGNLRETQYF. Written as DNA, the CDR3 is TGTGCCAGCAGCTTAGCGGGGAACCTCCGGGAGACCCAGTACTTC.

This clonotype was counted between two and nine times. The chain is built from TRBV4-1 and TRBJ1-4; a possible D gene is TRBD1 (5 bases). V dropped 3 bases and J dropped 2 bases, with 13 bases sitting between them. This CDR3 has 16 residues. Germline CDR1 reads MGHRA; CDR2 reads YSYEKL. DNA of the CDR3: TGCGCCAGCAGCCAGGACCGGGACCCTACTAATGAAAAACTGTTTTTT. Translation: CASSQDRDPTNEKLFF.

In its sample, this clonotype was seen many times. The chain joins TRBV7-9 to TRBJ2-3; D perhaps matches TRBD2 (5 bases). From germline, CDR1 is SEHNR and CDR2 FQNEAQ (reference sequence). V was clipped by 11 bases and J by 6 bases, with 9 bases between them. The CDR3 length is 10 residues. The CDR3 DNA reads TGTGCCTGTGGGGAGGATACGCAGTATTTT. Translation gives CACGEDTQYF.

This clonotype was observed many times. The chain joins TRBV30 to TRBJ1-6; 7 positions agree with TRBD1. This CDR3 has 14 residues. Germline lookup yields CDR1 GTSNPN and CDR2 SVGIG (reference sequence). Trimming at V came to 2 bases and at J to 7 bases, leaving 5 bases not matched to a gene. The CDR3 DNA reads TGTGCCTGGAGTACGGGACAGCGAAATTCACCCCTCCACTTT. Translated: CAWSTGQRNSPLHF. Filled out from reference TRBV30 and TRBJ1-6, the complete variable domain reads SQTIHQWPATLVQPVGSPLSLECTVEGTSNPNLYWYRQAAGRGLQLLFYSVGIGQISSEVPQNLSASRPQDRQFILSSKKLLLSDSGFYLCAWSTGQRNSPLHFGNGTRLTVT.

This clonotype was observed a handful of times. The V call is TRBV9, the J call TRBJ2-1; perhaps D is TRBD1 or TRBD2 (5 bases each). Germline-derived CDR1 and CDR2 are SGDLS and YYNGEE. The CDR3 runs to 17 residues. V lost 0 bases, J lost 0 bases, and 13 bases lay in between. DNA for the CDR3: TGTGCCAGCAGCGTAGCTGAGGGGACCCCCTCCTACAATGAGCAGTTCTTC. Its protein is CASSVAEGTPSYNEQFF.

This clonotype occurred many times. The V call is TRBV12-3 or TRBV12-4, the J call TRBJ2-3, with no clear D. V lost 7 bases and J lost 0, with 17 bases in between. The CDR3 has 16 amino acids. CDR3 sequence reads: CASTSWAQASTDTQYF. DNA for the CDR3: TGTGCCAGCACTTCTTGGGCCCAGGCTAGCACAGATACGCAGTATTTT.

This clonotype was counted between two and nine times. The chain carries TRBV30 and TRBJ2-7, with 8 bases lining up with TRBD2. The end of the DNA fits TRBJ2-5 better, so the J call may be wrong. The germline gives CDR1 GTSNPN, CDR2 SVGIG (reference sequence). The CDR3 runs 15 residues. CDR3 DNA: TGTGCCTGGAGTGTAGAGAGCAGGGCGGGGGGGACCCAGTACTTC. It yields the protein CAWSVESRAGGTQYF.